This is a list of T cell receptor beta chains from one sample in a study of T cell clones after liver transplantation. The protocol was immunoSEQ multiplex PCR, while the TCRdb copy is restricted to in-frame clones and leaves out a portion. The sample gives approximately 11,000 clones, 60% to 85% of which show up once; over 20% is in the top ten. Material: CD4+ T cells from blood, obtained about 2.5 years after liver transplant. The source is a human patient who received a liver transplant. The graft donor may be the source of some T cells. Each CDR3 is given with its conserved first and last residue. A D gene is named only where the DNA matches it firmly. The size field is filled for only some rows; it gives once, few, many or a size class.

J,D,V,size,DNA,CDR3
TRBJ1-3,NA,TRBV7-9,NA,TGTGCCAGCAGCTCCTTCCTTCAAGGCTCTGGAAACACCATATATTTT,CASSSFLQGSGNTIYF
TRBJ1-2,NA,TRBV6-6,once,TGTGCCAGCAGGGGGGACACTGTCTATGGCTACACCTTC,CASRGDTVYGYTF
TRBJ1-3,NA,TRBV7-9,NA,TGTGCCAGCAGCCCTGCCGGAACGCCTGGAAACACCATATATTTT,CASSPAGTPGNTIYF
TRBJ2-1,NA,TRBV5-6,NA,TGTGCCAGCACCCAACAGGGCCATGAGCAGTTCTTC,CASTQQGHEQFF
TRBJ1-2,NA,TRBV2,NA,TGTGCCAGCATCGAACCCCAAAACTATGGCTACACCTTC,CASIEPQNYGYTF
TRBJ2-7,NA,TRBV5-6,large,TGTGCCAGCAGCTTGGCGGGGGTCGGCTACGAGCAGTACTTC,CASSLAGVGYEQYF
TRBJ2-7,NA,TRBV10-3,once,TGTGCCATCAGTGAGGAGGCCAGCTCCTACGAGCAGTACTTC,CAISEEASSYEQYF
TRBJ1-1,TRBD1,TRBV19,NA,TGTGCCAGTAGTTGGAGGCCGACAGGGAGAGACACTGAAGCTTTCTTT,CASSWRPTGRDTEAFF
TRBJ1-4,NA,TRBV15,once,TGTGCCACCAGCAGACAGGGGAATAATGAAAAACTGTTTTTT,CATSRQGNNEKLFF
TRBJ2-1,NA,TRBV21-1,NA,TGTGCCAGCAGGGTACTGGGGGCCCGGGAGCAGTTCTTC,CASRVLGAREQFF
TRBJ1-4,NA,TRBV5-1,NA,TGCGCCAGCAGCTTTTATGCAACTAATGAAAAACTGTTTTTT,CASSFYATNEKLFF
TRBJ2-2,NA,TRBV5-1,NA,TGCGCCAGCAGCTTGGGACCGAACACCGGGGAGCTGTTTTTT,CASSLGPNTGELFF
TRBJ1-2,NA,TRBV5-1,NA,TGCGCCAGCAGCTTGGATACAGGGAACTATGGCTACACCTTC,CASSLDTGNYGYTF
TRBJ2-2,TRBD1,TRBV5-1,NA,TGCGCCAGCAGCGGAGGACAGGGCCTCCTTACGGGGGAGCTGTTTTTT,CASSGGQGLLTGELFF
TRBJ2-2,NA,TRBV19,NA,TGTGCCAGTAGTATGGACGGATTGAACACCGGGGAGCTGTTTTTT,CASSMDGLNTGELFF
TRBJ2-7,TRBD2,TRBV7-8,NA,TGTGCCAGCAGCCCGGGGACTAGCGGGGGTGAGACCTACGAGCAGTACTTC,CASSPGTSGGETYEQYF
TRBJ2-5,TRBD1,TRBV7-9,NA,TGTGCCAGCAGCCATAGTGGACAGGAAGAGACCCAGTACTTC,CASSHSGQEETQYF
TRBJ2-1,TRBD2,TRBV6-4,NA,TGTGCCAGCAGTGAGCGGGGGGGCCACAATGAGCAGTTCTTC,CASSERGGHNEQFF
TRBJ2-7,NA,TRBV7-9,NA,TGTGCCAGCAGTTCGGGCCACCCCGCGGAGCAGTACTTC,CASSSGHPAEQYF
TRBJ1-1,TRBD1,TRBV2,NA,TGTGCCAGCAGTGATGAAGGAGTTGGGACAGGGGGGTCTGTAATCACTGAAGCTTTCTTT,CASSDEGVGTGGSVITEAFF
TRBJ2-1,NA,TRBV15,NA,TGTGCCACCAAGCTCGGGGGGCCAGACTACAATGAGCAGTTCTTC,CATKLGGPDYNEQFF
TRBJ1-4,TRBD1,TRBV10-3,NA,TGTGCCATCAGTACCGGGACAGGGGATGAAAAACTGTTTTTT,CAISTGTGDEKLFF
TRBJ2-7,NA,TRBV5-4,NA,TGTGCCAGCAGCTTTAATGGTAGGGTCCACGAGCAGTACTTC,CASSFNGRVHEQYF
TRBJ2-3,NA,TRBV6-1,few,TGTGCCAGCAGTGAAGGCGTCGCGTCCCTCACAGATACGCAGTATTTT,CASSEGVASLTDTQYF
TRBJ1-3,NA,TRBV19,NA,TGTGCCAGTAGTGGTCAACGGGGCTCTGGAAACACCATATATTTT,CASSGQRGSGNTIYF
TRBJ2-1,TRBD2,TRBV27,NA,TGTGCCAGCAGTTTATCCACTAGCGGGAGATACACTGAGCAGTTCTTC,CASSLSTSGRYTEQFF
TRBJ1-2,NA,TRBV2,NA,TGTGCCAGCAGTGAGGCAGACAGGGGCTACACCTTC,CASSEADRGYTF
TRBJ1-2,NA,TRBV10-3,NA,TGTGCCATCAGTGAGTACGACAAGGATGGCTACACCTTC,CAISEYDKDGYTF
TRBJ2-1,TRBD2,TRBV28,NA,TGTGCCAGCAGTCCGACCGGGACTAGTTACAATGAGCAGTTCTTC,CASSPTGTSYNEQFF
TRBJ1-1,NA,TRBV6-5,few,TGTGCCAGCAGGGTAGGAGGGAACACTGAAGCTTTCTTT,CASRVGGNTEAFF
TRBJ2-3,TRBD2,TRBV19,NA,TGTGCCAGTACCGAGACTAGCGGTCGTACAGATACGCAGTATTTT,CASTETSGRTDTQYF
TRBJ1-5,TRBD1,TRBV19,NA,TGTGCCAGTGTGGCGGGGGACAGGGGGATACGACAGCCCCAGCATTTT,CASVAGDRGIRQPQHF
TRBJ2-7,TRBD1,TRBV4-1,NA,TGCGCCAGCAGCCTCGGGACAGGTACTGACGAGCAGTACTTC,CASSLGTGTDEQYF
TRBJ1-1,TRBD1,TRBV28,NA,TGTGCCAGCAGTTTGAGGGGGCGGAACACTGAAGCTTTCTTT,CASSLRGRNTEAFF
TRBJ2-2,TRBD1,TRBV27,NA,TGTGCCAGCTCCGTTTCTCCGGGACAGGGAGCCGGGGAGCTGTTTTTT,CASSVSPGQGAGELFF
TRBJ2-3,TRBD2,TRBV7-2,NA,TGTGCCAGCAGCTTAGGACTAGCGGATACGCAGTATTTT,CASSLGLADTQYF
TRBJ2-6,NA,TRBV11-2,NA,TGTGCCAGCAGCTCGCAATCTGGGGCCAACGTCCTGACTTTC,CASSSQSGANVLTF
TRBJ2-1,NA,TRBV6-5,NA,TGTGCCAGCTCCCCAGGACCGGGGTTCTACAATGAGCAGTTCTTC,CASSPGPGFYNEQFF
TRBJ2-7,NA,TRBV4-1,once,TGCGCCAGCAGCCAAGATCGGGCAGGGATCTCCTACGAGCAGTACTTC,CASSQDRAGISYEQYF
TRBJ1-1,NA,TRBV6-5,once,TGTGCCAGCAGTTTGTCTCCCGGGCTTGAAGCTTTCTTT,CASSLSPGLEAFF
TRBJ2-4,NA,TRBV14,once,TGTGCCAGCAGCCAAGATGGACAGAGAAACATTCAGTACTTC,CASSQDGQRNIQYF
TRBJ1-5,NA,TRBV11-2,few,TGTGCCAGCAGCTTGTTCAGCGAGTGGCCCCAGCATTTT,CASSLFSEWPQHF
TRBJ2-7,TRBD2,TRBV7-2,NA,TGTGCCTCAAAGATGGCAACTAGCGCTTGGGAGCAGTACTTC,CASKMATSAWEQYF
TRBJ2-5,NA,TRBV7-8,NA,TGTGCCAGCAGCTCCGAGGACGGGCGATGGGAGACCCAGTACTTC,CASSSEDGRWETQYF
TRBJ2-5,NA,TRBV6-4,NA,TGTGCCAGCAGTGAGGACTACCAAGAGACCCAGTACTTC,CASSEDYQETQYF
TRBJ1-1,NA,TRBV27,NA,TGTGCCAGCAGTTTTTCGGGGGGAGACACTGAAGCTTTCTTT,CASSFSGGDTEAFF
TRBJ1-2,NA,TRBV11-3,NA,TGTGCCAGCAGCCCCCGGGGGACACCCGACCCGCTAAGGGGCTACACCTTC,CASSPRGTPDPLRGYTF
TRBJ2-4,NA,TRBV15,NA,TGTGCCACCAGCAGAGGGCGGACCGGGACAGCCAAAAACATTCAGTACTTC,CATSRGRTGTAKNIQYF
TRBJ1-2,NA,TRBV5-6,NA,TGTGCCAGCAGATTGACTTACTCCCCCCGATACACCTTC,CASRLTYSPRYTF
TRBJ2-5,TRBD2,TRBV7-6,NA,TGTGCCAGCAGTCGGAGACTAGCGGGAGTAGAGACCCAGTACTTC,CASSRRLAGVETQYF
TRBJ2-1,TRBD2,TRBV30,NA,TGTGCCTGGAGCGCTAGCGGGGCCTACAATGAGCAGTTCTTC,CAWSASGAYNEQFF
TRBJ2-1,TRBD2,TRBV11-1,medium-sized,TGTGCCAGCAGCTTGACTAGCGGGGATGCTTACAATGAGCAGTTCTTC,CASSLTSGDAYNEQFF
TRBJ1-2,NA,TRBV4-3,NA,TGCGCCAGCAGCCAAGACAGGGGCGGATACTATGGCTACACCTTC,CASSQDRGGYYGYTF
TRBJ2-3,NA,TRBV6-4,NA,TGTGCCAGCAGTGATAGGGGAAGCACAGATACGCAGTATTTT,CASSDRGSTDTQYF
TRBJ2-2,NA,TRBV7-2,medium-sized,TGTGCCAGCAAGGAGACAGCCACCGGGGAGCTGTTTTTT,CASKETATGELFF
TRBJ2-1,TRBD2,TRBV6-5,NA,TGTGCCAGCAGGAGTAGCGGGTCAACCTACAATGAGCAGTTCTTC,CASRSSGSTYNEQFF
TRBJ2-2,NA,TRBV29-1,once,TGCAGCGTTGTCATGTGGACCGGGGAGCTGTTTTTT,CSVVMWTGELFF
TRBJ1-3,NA,TRBV10-3,NA,TGTGCCATCAGTGAGTCTGAAAAGGAAATTCGTCCTGGAAACACCATATATTTT,CAISESEKEIRPGNTIYF
TRBJ1-5,NA,TRBV6-6,once,TGTGCCAGCAGTTCTCCAGATCAGCCCCAGCATTTT,CASSSPDQPQHF